The 18 T cell receptor beta chains given below trace back to one sample, sequenced in a study of blood T cell repertoires in COVID-19. Method: immunoSEQ multiplex PCR; TCRdb's copy keeps in-frame clones and lacks some. In the table there are approximately 150,000 clones, 81% of which are singletons. The specimen sequenced was PBMCs or T cells enriched from blood (not recorded which). These receptors were taken from a middle-aged woman with acute COVID-19.

This chain joins TRBV27 and TRBJ2-7; D is ambiguous. V lost 2 bases and J lost 6, with 5 bases in between. CDR3 length: 11 amino acids. The germline CDR1 and CDR2 sequences are MNHEY and SMNVEV (reference sequence). This CDR3 reads CASSLGLEQYF. The DNA for the CDR3 is TGTGCCAGCAGTTTAGGGCTCGAGCAGTACTTC.

This clone has a single count. The chain carries TRBV27 and TRBJ2-3; perhaps TRBD1 as D (6 bases). The V gene's germline CDR1 is MNHEY and CDR2 SMNVEV (reference sequence). The CDR3 has 15 residues. Trimming stripped 8 bases from V and 0 bases from J, with 15 bases between. This CDR3 is CASALQGRSTDTQYF. The CDR3 DNA sequence: TGTGCCAGCGCTCTTCAGGGGCGTAGCACAGATACGCAGTATTTT.

The genes are TRBV2 and TRBJ1-1; no definite D call. The germline gives CDR1 SNHLY, CDR2 FYNNEI. The CDR3 has 11 amino acids. Trimming took 4 bases from V and 7 from J, leaving 7 bases between them. The CDR3 DNA is TGTGCCAGCAGTGGCTGGCTTGAAGCTTTCTTT. This gives the protein CASSGWLEAFF.

J is TRBJ2-3 and V is TRBV5-4; TRBD2 agrees at 11 bases. The CDR3 loop spans 18 amino acids. J gave up 0 bases and V 0 bases, and 6 bases lay outside the gene matches. Germline CDR1 SGHNT, CDR2 YYREEE (reference sequence). CDR3 nucleotides: TGTGCCAGCAGCTTGGGGACTAGCGGGCCACCTAGCACAGATACGCAGTATTTT. Translating gives CASSLGTSGPPSTDTQYF.

In this sample, this clone turned up a few times. The genes are TRBV20-1 and TRBJ1-3; D unclear. This CDR3 region has 16 residues. Looked up from germline, CDR1 is DFQATT and CDR2 is SNEGSKA (reference sequence). Between the trimmed V and J ends, which lost 3 bases and 8 bases, there was a span of 23 bases. The CDR3 nucleotides are TGCAGTGCTAGTTGGGCGGGTGCCGGTCTAGTGGACACCATATATTTT. The encoded protein is CSASWAGAGLVDTIYF.

This chain links TRBV5-1 with TRBJ1-1; TRBD1 matches 7 bases. Germline loops: CDR1 SGHRS, CDR2 YFSETQ. Trimming at V came to 0 bases and at J to 6 bases, leaving 5 bases not matched to a gene. This CDR3 region has 14 residues. The CDR3 sequence: CASSLELDRAEAFF. In DNA, the CDR3 is TGCGCCAGCAGCTTGGAGCTAGACAGGGCTGAAGCTTTCTTT.

V and J are TRBV5-4 and TRBJ1-3, with D possibly matching TRBD1 (6 bases). Germline V CDR1 and CDR2: SGHNT, YYREEE (reference sequence). The CDR3 is 14 amino acids. Trimming took off 5 bases at V and 2 bases at J, with 11 bases between the two ends. Here the CDR3 DNA reads TGTGCCAGCAGGACTCAGGGGACTGGAAACACCATATATTTT. It translates to CASRTQGTGNTIYF.

The gene calls are TRBV7-9 and TRBJ1-2; the match to TRBD1 covers 7 bases. Trimming at V came to 2 bases and at J to 7 bases, leaving 7 bases not matched to a gene. Per germline, CDR1 SEHNR and CDR2 FQNEAQ (reference sequence). The CDR3 has 14 residues. This CDR3 is CASSLSGTALGYTF. The CDR3 nucleotides are TGTGCCAGCAGCTTATCCGGGACAGCTCTTGGCTACACCTTC.

The gene calls are TRBV5-1 and TRBJ1-1; tentatively, D is TRBD1 (6 bases). V was trimmed by 4 bases and J by 4 bases, leaving 17 bases between them. Germline V CDR1 and CDR2: SGHRS, YFSETQ. This CDR3 comprises 15 residues. CDR3 amino acids: CASSHTQGGGTEAFF. CDR3 coding DNA: TGCGCCAGCAGCCACACACAGGGCGGGGGCACTGAAGCTTTCTTT.

The chain links TRBV28 to TRBJ2-1; D is unresolved. Germline V gene lookup returns CDR1 MDHEN and CDR2 SYDVKM. The V gene lost 8 bases and the J gene lost 5 bases, with 7 bases spanning the gap. There are 11 residues in the CDR3. As DNA, the CDR3 is TGTGCCAGCCGAACTCACAATGAGCAGTTCTTC. Protein sequence: CASRTHNEQFF.

This clone was observed a handful of times. The chain recombines TRBV15 with TRBJ1-2; weak D call: TRBD1 (5 bases). This CDR3 spans 14 amino acids. The V end was cut by 5 bases, the J end by 4 bases, with 14 bases between. Germline CDR1 is LNHNV and CDR2 is YYDKDF (reference sequence). The CDR3 coding sequence is TGTGCCACCAGCCTCGACGGACATTCCTATGGCTACACCTTC. Protein: CATSLDGHSYGYTF.

The chain has TRBV5-1 and TRBJ1-1; perhaps TRBD1 as D (5 bases). Germline CDR1 SGHRS, CDR2 YFSETQ. V gave up 6 bases and J gave up 0 bases, with 9 bases separating them. This CDR3 spans 13 amino acids. CDR3 in DNA: TGCGCCAGCAAGGGGCCCATGAACACTGAAGCTTTCTTT. Its translation: CASKGPMNTEAFF.

J is TRBJ2-5 and V is TRBV19, with TRBD2 identical over 14 bases. The germline gives CDR1 LNHDA, CDR2 SQIVND (reference sequence). Unmatched junction bases numbered 2, after V lost 4 bases and J lost 4 bases. The CDR3 is made up of 15 amino acids. This CDR3 reads CASSTGTSGGETQYF. For the CDR3, the DNA is TGTGCCAGTAGTACGGGGACTAGCGGGGGAGAGACCCAGTACTTC.

Worth noting for this clone: Other DNA sequences in this sample translate to the same CDR3. V usage is TRBV11-2 and J usage is TRBJ2-1; D is possibly TRBD2 (6 bases). The germline V and J ends were trimmed by 3 bases and 0 bases, with 9 bases remaining between them. The CDR3 totals 15 residues. Germline V gene data show CDR1 as SGHAT and CDR2 as FQNNGV. The CDR3 nucleotides are TGTGCCAGCAGCTTTGGGGGGAGCTCCTACAATGAGCAGTTCTTC. Protein product: CASSFGGSSYNEQFF.

The chain joins TRBV7-9 to TRBJ1-3; D remains ambiguous. Trimming took off 3 bases at V and 0 bases at J, with 9 bases between the two ends. CDR3 length equals 15 residues. Germline-derived CDR1 and CDR2 are SEHNR and FQNEAQ (reference sequence). CDR3 sequence (DNA): TGTGCCAGCAGCTTGTACAGCTACTCTGGAAACACCATATATTTT. Translation gives CASSLYSYSGNTIYF. Supplemented by reference TRBV7-9 and TRBJ1-3, the full variable domain reads DTGVSQNPRHKITKRGQNVTFRCDPISEHNRLYWYRQTLGQGPEFLTYFQNEAQLEKSRLLSDRFSAERPKGSFSTLEIQRTEQGDSAMYLCASSLYSYSGNTIYFGEGSWLTVV.

This clone was found once. The V call is TRBV5-1, the J call TRBJ1-6; no firm D call. Trimming cost V 4 bases and J 5 bases, with 10 bases left between them. The germline gives CDR1 SGHRS, CDR2 YFSETQ. The CDR3 loop spans 14 amino acids. The CDR3 loop reads CASSPREDNSPLHF. CDR3 in DNA: TGCGCCAGCAGCCCGCGGGAGGATAATTCACCCCTCCACTTT.

V gene TRBV6-1 combines with J gene TRBJ1-2, with 7 bases identical to TRBD1. This CDR3 is 14 amino acids long. With 0 bases clipped from V and 11 bases from J, the junction kept 9 bases outside the gene matches. Germline V gene data show CDR1 as MNHNS and CDR2 as SASEGT. The CDR3 is CASSEAQGGQSYTF. Written as DNA, the CDR3 is TGTGCCAGCAGTGAAGCGCAAGGGGGCCAAAGTTACACCTTC.

V is TRBV6-5 and J is TRBJ2-7, with TRBD1 matching 7 bases. The junction had 0 bases not matched to a gene; V was cut back by 8 bases and J by 2 bases. CDR1 and CDR2 (germline): MNHEY, SVGAGI. This CDR3 has 11 amino acids. This CDR3 is CASGQAYEQYV. CDR3 DNA: TGTGCCAGCGGACAGGCCTACGAGCAGTACGTC.